Listed here are 3 T cell receptor beta chains from one sample, sequenced in a study of CD8 T cells in ankylosing spondylitis. TCRdb called the 5' RACE reads again in MiXCR, with one record for every CDR3 protein. The sample has about 390,000 distinct CDR3 sequences, about a fifth seen once. Their cognate antigens are unknown. Study outcomes and limitations: A TCR beta motif of fewer than 10 highly homologous variants seemed to mark ankylosing spondylitis blood.

Sequenced sample: blood, either unsorted or a sorted T cell fraction (not recorded which). The receptors here all came from a male donor with ankylosing spondylitis.

This clonotype was recorded at least ten times. In DNA form, the CDR3 reads TGCAGTGCAGAGACTGGGACCTTCGTCTACGAGCAGTACTTC. This codes for CSAETGTFVYEQYF. The chain links TRBV20-1 to TRBJ2-7; perhaps D is TRBD1 or TRBD2 (5 bases each). This CDR3 region has 14 residues. Germline CDR1 reads DFQATT; CDR2 reads SNEGSKA (reference sequence). V was shortened by 6 bases and J by 3 bases, with 18 bases between the two germline ends.

V is TRBV28 and J is TRBJ2-4; D may be TRBD2 (6 bases). V lost 4 bases and J 1 base, leaving 17 bases between the germline ends. From germline, CDR1 is MDHEN and CDR2 SYDVKM. This CDR3 comprises 17 residues. In DNA, the CDR3 is TGTGCCAGCAGTTCCCGGGCGGGGACGGTGGCCAAAAACATTCAGTACTTC. It is translated as CASSSRAGTVAKNIQYF.

In DNA form, the CDR3 reads TGCGCCAGCAGACCCCTTTGGGGCACTGAAGCTTTCTTT. Translating it yields CASRPLWGTEAFF. This chain connects TRBV5-1 to TRBJ1-1; D is ambiguous. Trimming removed 5 bases at V and 4 bases at J, with 12 bases between. Germline loops: CDR1 SGHRS, CDR2 YFSETQ. The CDR3 sequence is 13 residues long.